This T cell receptor (beta chain) was sequenced for a study of shared clonotypes between healthy human individuals. As defined, naive CD8 cells were CD45RO-negative and positively selected for CCR7, with terminally differentiated effector memory CD45RA+ cells excluded. Assay runs were performed at deep level. Method: immunoSEQ multiplex PCR; TCRdb's copy keeps in-frame clones and lacks some. The data hold some 2,000,000 clones, with approximately 94% observed a single time. The CDR3 is made up of 14 amino acids. Looked up from germline, CDR1 is SGHVS and CDR2 is FQNEAQ. Trimming took 5 bases from V and 0 from J, leaving 10 bases between them.

The sample taken for sequencing was naive CD8+ T cells sorted from blood. The chain recombines TRBV7-8 with TRBJ2-5; D is ambiguous. This clonotype was sampled from a man between 18 and 29 years old in good health. The DNA of the CDR3 is TGTGCCAGCAGCCCCGCGGCGAACCAAGAGACCCAGTACTTC. This gives the protein CASSPAANQETQYF.